Listed below are T cell receptor beta chains from one sample, sequenced in a study of beta chain features in type 1 diabetes. Libraries were prepared by immunoSEQ multiplex PCR; TCRdb keeps only in-frame clonotypes and omits some of them. The sample includes about 740,000 clones, about an eighth of them seen just once. Sequencing input: naive CD4+ T cells from blood. Source of these receptors: a man in his late teens or twenties with type 1 diabetes. Each CDR3 is given with its conserved first and last residue. Fields, in order: V gene, CDR3 protein.

TRBV6-1,CASSDREGTEAFF
TRBV28,CASITSGADTQYF
TRBV19,CASSVDSLREQYF
TRBV7-9,CASSPRRSSGANVLTF
TRBV7-2,CASSLFSETQYF
TRBV29-1,CSVGSVRGDTEAFF
TRBV10-3,CAISEGTLTGTEAFF
TRBV29-1,CSAHIGYGYTF
TRBV28,CASSLTPQSGFQPQHF
TRBV5-6,CASTTGGFYGYTF
TRBV13,CASSFLRSGGPYEQYF
TRBV7-2,CATRSGGTETQYF
TRBV4-1,CASSQDRRDPNEKLFF
TRBV4-1,CASSLVPGQGANTEAFF
TRBV6-6,CASSRGPRGHTDTQYF
TRBV7-2,CASLGGASIHEQYF
TRBV30,CAWSVQWGPYNEQFF
TRBV5-8,CASRPGTGAGNTIYF
TRBV25-1,CASRSYTDTQYF
TRBV29-1,CSPRDTEAFF
TRBV30,CAWSGGVYGYTF
TRBV5-1,CASSLTGEYNSPLHF
TRBV7-9,CASSLGQGQADTQYF
TRBV5-4,CASSLYSTDTQYF
TRBV6-6,CASSVGLGGKNIQYF
TRBV6-5,CASSYSGTGTYEQYF
TRBV29-1,CSVGTNTEAFF
TRBV4-1,CASSLLRIEGTVYGYTF
TRBV5-4,CASSSTPTRTETQYF
TRBV29-1,CSVEGRQMNTEAFF
TRBV7-9,CASSRGQGMNEQFF
TRBV2,CASPSQGNTIYF
TRBV7-9,CASSVILTQETQYF
TRBV5-1,CASSSSGTDYNEQFF
TRBV28,CASSPRQGTRETQYF
TRBV30,CAWSQLSNQPQHF
TRBV25-1,CASSASRDKHTGELFF